This is a list of T cell receptor beta chains from one sample in a study of PD-1 blockade in classical Hodgkin lymphoma. Method: immunoSEQ multiplex PCR; TCRdb's copy keeps in-frame clones and lacks some. The table has about 47,000 clones, approximately 80% seen once. Material: peripheral blood mononuclear cells (PBMCs), obtained before the fourth cycle of nivolumab. These receptors all stem from a human donor with classical Hodgkin lymphoma. Each CDR3 is given with its conserved first and last residue. Fields, in order: D gene, J gene, clone size, V gene, CDR3 DNA, CDR3 protein. The D gene is left open where the match is weak. Clone size, where shown, is once, few, many, or a class for clones that have expanded.

TRBD1 | TRBJ2-1 | NA | TRBV18 | TGTGCCAGCTCCCGCCGTGTGACAGGGGTCTACAATGAGCAGTTCTTC | CASSRRVTGVYNEQFF
TRBD1 | TRBJ1-1 | NA | TRBV11-2 | TGTGCCAGCAGCTGGGACAGGAACACTGAAGCTTTCTTT | CASSWDRNTEAFF
TRBD2 | TRBJ2-3 | NA | TRBV2 | TGTGCCAGCGGCAAGATAGCGGGGGGACTCACAGATACGCAGTATTTT | CASGKIAGGLTDTQYF
NA | TRBJ2-1 | NA | TRBV21-1 | TGTGCCAGCAGCCCAAAACAGGATTTTGGGCAGTTCTTC | CASSPKQDFGQFF
TRBD2 | TRBJ2-1 | NA | TRBV7-3 | TGTGCCAGCAGCCCTCTCCTGGGACTAGCGGGGCTGCTCTCCTACAATGAGCAGTTCTTC | CASSPLLGLAGLLSYNEQFF
TRBD1 | TRBJ1-2 | NA | TRBV30 | TGTGCCTGGGTCCGGGACAGGTATAACTATGGCTACACCTTC | CAWVRDRYNYGYTF
TRBD2 | TRBJ2-1 | NA | TRBV7-6 | TGTGCCAGCAAGCGGGGGGGCTACAATGAGCAGTTCTTC | CASKRGGYNEQFF
NA | TRBJ1-1 | NA | TRBV18 | TGTGCCAGCTCACCAGCTATGGGGACTGAAGCTTTCTTT | CASSPAMGTEAFF
NA | TRBJ2-5 | NA | TRBV11-2 | TGTGCCAGCAGCCTCTCGTGGGTCTTTCCAGAGACCCAGTACTTC | CASSLSWVFPETQYF
TRBD2 | TRBJ2-3 | once | TRBV5-1 | TGCGCCAGCAGCCTGAAGCGGGGGGGTCACACAGATACGCAGTATTTT | CASSLKRGGHTDTQYF
NA | TRBJ1-1 | NA | TRBV14 | TGTGCCAGCAGCCAAGTTGGAGATAGTTTCTTT | CASSQVGDSFF
NA | TRBJ1-2 | NA | TRBV5-6 | TGTGCCAGCAGCTTGGTAGGGGTCGATGGCTACACCTTC | CASSLVGVDGYTF